This section outlines one T cell receptor beta chain sequence together with its context. Its target is unknown. The CDR3 covers 18 residues. CDR1 is MGHDK and CDR2 is SYGVNS in the germline V gene. V was clipped by 6 bases and J by 5 bases; unmatched bases: 12. The sample comes from a study of OX40 agonist ivuxolimab in advanced cancers. Patients were ineligible given autoimmune disease history or systemic immunosuppression. The table came from immunoSEQ multiplex PCR; TCRdb's copy has only in-frame clones and leaves some out. Counted here are about 50,000 clones, over 85% occurring once; the ten biggest clones make up 5% to 6.5%. General study results and limits: Individuals who were partial responders at 0.1-3.0 mg/kg had clonal expansion that ranked among the lowest. At 0.1 to 3.0 mg/kg, clonal expansion of CD4+ and CD8+ blood T cells had occurred by week 6.

The TCR was taken from an adult with an advanced solid tumor such as melanoma, head and neck, liver or kidney cancer. Sequences were derived from CD4+ or CD8+ T cells sorted from blood, sampled in a trial of the OX40 agonist ivuxolimab. The rearrangement links TRBV25-1 to TRBJ2-3; TRBD2 aligns across 15 bases. CDR3 in amino acids: CASSPIRTSGGAEDTQYF. The CDR3 DNA is TGTGCCAGCAGCCCCATTCGGACTAGCGGGGGGGCCGAAGATACGCAGTATTTT.